Below are 18 T cell receptor beta chains sequenced from a single sample in a study of blood T cell repertoires in COVID-19. TCRdb's copy holds only in-frame clones and misses some; the assay was immunoSEQ multiplex PCR. The data show 150,000 to 200,000 clones, approximately 90% seen once. Sequencing used peripheral blood. All receptors come from a human donor in a cohort sampled during active COVID-19.

The V call is TRBV2, the J call TRBJ2-7; possibly TRBD1 for D (6 bases). The CDR3 loop spans 12 amino acids. Trimming shortened V by 6 bases and J by 6 bases, and 12 bases separated the two germline ends. Germline V gives CDR1 SNHLY, CDR2 FYNNEI. The CDR3 region has the DNA TGTGCCAGCAGCAATCAGGGGTTCGAGCAGTACTTC. It yields the protein CASSNQGFEQYF.

This clone came up once. V is TRBV4-1 and J is TRBJ2-5; no reliable D call. The CDR3 spans 14 residues. Between the trimmed V and J ends, which lost 0 bases and 10 bases, there was a span of 15 bases. CDR1 is MGHRA, CDR2 YSYEKL, per germline. As DNA, the CDR3 is TGCGCCAGCAGCCAAGATTTAAAATACACCGACCAGTACTTC. Translating gives CASSQDLKYTDQYF.

The chain links TRBV4-3 to TRBJ1-1, with no clear D. Germline V gives CDR1 LGHNA, CDR2 YSLEER. CDR3 size: 13 residues. Trimming removed 0 bases from V and 5 bases from J, with 7 bases in between. The CDR3 DNA is TGCGCCAGCAGCCAAGAAGCGGGAACTGAAGCTTTCTTT. It codes for CASSQEAGTEAFF.

The rearrangement links TRBV3-1 (or the pseudogene TRBV3-2) to TRBJ2-6; D perhaps matches TRBD1 (6 bases). V was trimmed by 0 bases and J by 5 bases, leaving 8 bases between them. The CDR3 is 15 amino acids. The germline V gene encodes CDR1 LGHDT and CDR2 YNNKEL (reference sequence). CDR3 DNA sequence: TGTGCCAGCAGCCAAGAAGGGGGATGGGCCAACGTCCTGACTTTC. The encoded protein is CASSQEGGWANVLTF.

The chain combines TRBV7-6 with TRBJ2-5; D possibly corresponds to TRBD2 (7 bases). Germline V gene lookup returns CDR1 SGHVS and CDR2 FNYEAQ. The CDR3 spans 19 residues. Trimming pared 3 bases from V and 1 base from J, leaving 24 bases between. The CDR3 here is CASSLKGSGERGAQETQYF. DNA for the CDR3: TGTGCCAGCAGCTTGAAAGGCTCGGGGGAACGGGGGGCCCAAGAGACCCAGTACTTC.

The J gene is TRBJ2-7, the V gene TRBV11-2, with D unclear. The CDR3 consists of 13 residues. V lost 1 base and J lost 6, with 10 bases in between. Germline assignment: CDR1 SGHAT and CDR2 FQNNGV. CDR3 amino acids: CASSLGEALEQYF. DNA of the CDR3: TGTGCCAGCAGCTTAGGAGAAGCCCTCGAGCAGTACTTC.

The rearrangement joins TRBV28 to TRBJ2-7; 7 positions match TRBD1. Germline V lookup: CDR1 MDHEN, CDR2 SYDVKM. The CDR3 runs 14 residues. V dropped 6 bases and J dropped 3; count of bases not matched to a gene: 8. The CDR3 region has the DNA TGTGCCAGCAGGAAGACAGGGTCAAACTACGAGCAGTACTTC. This sequence encodes CASRKTGSNYEQYF. Full variable domain (missing parts from reference TRBV28 and TRBJ2-7): DVKVTQSSRYLVKRTGEKVFLECVQDMDHENMFWYRQDPGLGLRLIYFSYDVKMKEKGDIPEGYSVSREKKERFSLILESASTNQTSMYLCASRKTGSNYEQYFGPGTRLTVT.

This clone was recorded once. This chain connects TRBV6-2 or TRBV6-3 to TRBJ1-2, with D possibly TRBD1 on 5 matching bases. V dropped 5 bases and J dropped 6 bases, with 13 bases sitting between them. The CDR3 sequence is 13 residues long. Germline CDR1 reads MNHEY; CDR2 reads SVGEGT. The CDR3 sequence is CASSLRQTHGYTF. In DNA, the CDR3 is TGTGCCAGCAGTCTCCGACAGACTCATGGCTACACCTTC.

This clone was picked up one time. The rearrangement links TRBV2 to TRBJ2-6; unclear D gene. Germline V CDR1 and CDR2: SNHLY, FYNNEI. The CDR3 has 14 amino acids. V dropped 5 bases and J dropped 4 bases, with 9 bases sitting between them. The CDR3 DNA follows: TGTGCCAGCAGTCCCTATATGGGGGCCAACGTCCTGACTTTC. Translated, it gives CASSPYMGANVLTF. The entire variable domain, with the rest obtained from reference TRBV2 and TRBJ2-6, is as follows: EPEVTQTPSHQVTQMGQEVILRCVPISNHLYFYWYRQILGQKVEFLVSFYNNEISEKSEIFDDQFSVERPDGSNFTLKIRSTKLEDSAMYFCASSPYMGANVLTFGAGSRLTVL.

This chain connects TRBV10-3 to TRBJ2-2; maybe TRBD2 (5 bases). The germline V gene has CDR1 ENHRY and CDR2 SYGVKD. This CDR3 contains 14 residues. The V end lost 2 bases, the J end lost 5 bases, and 9 bases lay between the germline ends. This CDR3 is CAISERGPTGELFF. The DNA of the CDR3 is TGTGCCATCAGTGAGAGAGGGCCAACCGGGGAGCTGTTTTTT.

V gene TRBV18 combines with J gene TRBJ1-5; no clear D gene. Trimming removed 2 bases from V and 7 bases from J, with 15 bases in between. Germline V gives CDR1 KGHSH, CDR2 LQKENI. This CDR3 is built from 15 residues. The CDR3 DNA follows: TGTGCCAGCTCACCAGTTTTTTCAACACACCAGCCCCAGCATTTT. It is translated as CASSPVFSTHQPQHF.

The CDR3 region has the DNA TGTGCCAGCAGCCCCCGTTTACTAGCCTACGAGCAGTACTTC. Protein sequence: CASSPRLLAYEQYF. The gene calls are TRBV9 and TRBJ2-7; a possible D gene is TRBD2 (5 bases). Per the germline V gene, CDR1 is SGDLS and CDR2 is YYNGEE. V dropped 4 bases and J dropped 2 bases, with 13 bases sitting between them. The CDR3 contains 14 residues.

This chain uses TRBV7-8 with TRBJ2-1; 7 nucleotides line up with TRBD1. With V trimmed by 1 base and J by 7 bases, 4 bases remained unmatched. The length of the CDR3 is 14 residues. Germline lookup yields CDR1 SGHVS and CDR2 FQNEAQ. The CDR3 loop is CASSLEGTVNEQFF. The CDR3 nucleotides are TGTGCCAGCAGCTTAGAGGGGACAGTTAATGAGCAGTTCTTC.

This clone was detected once. V is TRBV6-2 or TRBV6-3 and J is TRBJ1-2; 7 nucleotides match TRBD1. The CDR3 is made up of 16 amino acids. After removal of 6 bases from V and 0 bases from J, the junction contained 10 bases not matched to a gene. Germline V CDR1 and CDR2: MNHEY, SVGEGT. The chain's CDR3 is CASSRPGTDSNYGYTF. CDR3 in DNA: TGTGCCAGCAGCAGACCCGGGACAGATTCTAACTATGGCTACACCTTC.

This sequence joins TRBV7-2 and TRBJ2-7; TRBD1 matches at 8 bases. This CDR3 contains 14 residues. Germline V gene sequence: CDR1 SGHTA, CDR2 FQGNSA. J gave up 4 bases and V 6 bases, and 8 bases lay outside the gene matches. CDR3 DNA sequence: TGTGCCAGCAGTCAGACCGGGACAGGATACGAGCAGTACTTC. Translation gives CASSQTGTGYEQYF.

The V and J genes are TRBV12-3 or TRBV12-4 and TRBJ1-2; D unclear. V dropped 2 bases and J dropped 4 bases, with 8 bases sitting between them. This CDR3 is built from 13 residues. CDR3 loop: CASSLRRGYGYTF. The CDR3 DNA is TGTGCCAGCAGTTTACGGCGCGGCTATGGCTACACCTTC.

This chain uses TRBV28 with TRBJ1-1; a possible D gene is TRBD1 (5 bases). V lost 4 bases to trimming and J lost 3 bases, with 9 bases between them. CDR1 is MDHEN, CDR2 SYDVKM, per germline. The CDR3 length is 13 residues. The CDR3 region has the DNA TGTGCCAGCAGTTATACAGGATACACTGAAGCTTTCTTT. Translating it yields CASSYTGYTEAFF.

This clone turned up a few times. The chain couples TRBV6-5 to TRBJ1-1; 7 nucleotides match TRBD1. Germline CDR1 is MNHEY and CDR2 is SVGAGI. The CDR3 covers 16 residues. The junction had 7 bases not matched to a gene; V was cut back by 2 bases and J by 1 base. The CDR3 sequence: CASSYRRQGWNTEAFF. The DNA of the CDR3 is TGTGCCAGCAGTTACAGGCGACAGGGTTGGAACACTGAAGCTTTCTTT.